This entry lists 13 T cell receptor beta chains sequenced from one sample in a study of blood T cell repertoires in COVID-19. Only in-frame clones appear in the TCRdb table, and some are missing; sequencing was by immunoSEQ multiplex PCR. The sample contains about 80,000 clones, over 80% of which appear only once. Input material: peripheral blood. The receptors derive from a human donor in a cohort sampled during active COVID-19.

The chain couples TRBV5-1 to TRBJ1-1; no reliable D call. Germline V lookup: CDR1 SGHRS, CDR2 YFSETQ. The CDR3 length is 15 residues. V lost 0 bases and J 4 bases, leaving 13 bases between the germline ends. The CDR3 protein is CASSLEGGRTTEAFF. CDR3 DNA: TGCGCCAGCAGCTTGGAGGGAGGTCGGACCACTGAAGCTTTCTTT.

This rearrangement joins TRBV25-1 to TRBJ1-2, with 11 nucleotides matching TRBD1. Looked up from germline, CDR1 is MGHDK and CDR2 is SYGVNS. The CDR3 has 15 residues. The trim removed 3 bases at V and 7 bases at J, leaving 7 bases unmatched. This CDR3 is CASSERGTGGAGYTF. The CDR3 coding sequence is TGTGCCAGCAGTGAGCGCGGGACAGGGGGGGCTGGCTACACCTTC.

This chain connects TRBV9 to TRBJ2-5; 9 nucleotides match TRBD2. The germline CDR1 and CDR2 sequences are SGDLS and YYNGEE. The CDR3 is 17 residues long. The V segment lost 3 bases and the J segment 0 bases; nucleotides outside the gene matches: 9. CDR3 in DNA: TGTGCCAGCAGCGGACCCAGCGGGGGGCTTTACCAAGAGACCCAGTACTTC. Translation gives CASSGPSGGLYQETQYF.

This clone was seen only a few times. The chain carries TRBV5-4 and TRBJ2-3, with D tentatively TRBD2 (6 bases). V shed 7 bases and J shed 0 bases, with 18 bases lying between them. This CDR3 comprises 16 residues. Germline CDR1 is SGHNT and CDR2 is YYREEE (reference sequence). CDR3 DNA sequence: TGTGCCAGCCGGCCCAGGGAAGGGACTAGCACAGATACGCAGTATTTT. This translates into CASRPREGTSTDTQYF.

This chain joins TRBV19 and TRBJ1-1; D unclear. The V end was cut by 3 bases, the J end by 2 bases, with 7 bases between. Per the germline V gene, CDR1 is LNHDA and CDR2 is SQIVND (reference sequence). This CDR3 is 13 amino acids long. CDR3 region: CASSIRFNTEAFF. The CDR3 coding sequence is TGTGCCAGTAGTATCAGATTTAACACTGAAGCTTTCTTT.

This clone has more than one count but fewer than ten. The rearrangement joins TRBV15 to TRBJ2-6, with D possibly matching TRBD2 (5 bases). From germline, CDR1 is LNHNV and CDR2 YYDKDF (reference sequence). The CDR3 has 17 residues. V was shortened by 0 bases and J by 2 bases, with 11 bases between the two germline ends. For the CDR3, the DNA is TGTGCCACCAGCAGAGATCTTCCCGGGACTGGGGCCAACGTCCTGACTTTC. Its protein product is CATSRDLPGTGANVLTF.

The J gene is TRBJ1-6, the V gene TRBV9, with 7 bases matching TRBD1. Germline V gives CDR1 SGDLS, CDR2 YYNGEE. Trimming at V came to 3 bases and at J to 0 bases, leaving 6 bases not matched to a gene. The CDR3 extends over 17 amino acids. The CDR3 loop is CASSAGQSSSYNSPLHF. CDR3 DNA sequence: TGTGCCAGCAGCGCGGGACAGTCGAGCTCCTATAATTCACCCCTCCACTTT.

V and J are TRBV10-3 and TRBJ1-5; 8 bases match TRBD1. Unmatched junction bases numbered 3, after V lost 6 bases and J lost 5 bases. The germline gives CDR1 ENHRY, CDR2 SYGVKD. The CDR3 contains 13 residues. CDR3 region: CAISMDRDQPQHF. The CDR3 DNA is TGTGCCATCAGCATGGACAGGGATCAGCCCCAGCATTTT.

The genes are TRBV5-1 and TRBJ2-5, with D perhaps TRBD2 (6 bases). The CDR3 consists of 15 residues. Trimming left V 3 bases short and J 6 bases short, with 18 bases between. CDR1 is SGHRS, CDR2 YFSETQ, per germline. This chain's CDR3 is CASSSSGSGDKTQYF. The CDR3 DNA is TGCGCCAGCAGCTCCTCGGGTAGCGGTGATAAGACCCAGTACTTC.

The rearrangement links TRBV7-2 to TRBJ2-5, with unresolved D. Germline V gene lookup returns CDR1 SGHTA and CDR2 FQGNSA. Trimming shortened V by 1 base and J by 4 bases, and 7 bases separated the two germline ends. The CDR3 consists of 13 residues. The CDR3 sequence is CASSLVSPETQYF. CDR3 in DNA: TGTGCCAGCAGCTTAGTATCCCCAGAGACCCAGTACTTC.

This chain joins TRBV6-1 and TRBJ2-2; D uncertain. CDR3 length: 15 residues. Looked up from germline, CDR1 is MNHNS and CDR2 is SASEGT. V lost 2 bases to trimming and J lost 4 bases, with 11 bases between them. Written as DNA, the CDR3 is TGTGCCAGCAGTGAACAACAGCCCTCCACCGGGGAGCTGTTTTTT. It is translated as CASSEQQPSTGELFF.

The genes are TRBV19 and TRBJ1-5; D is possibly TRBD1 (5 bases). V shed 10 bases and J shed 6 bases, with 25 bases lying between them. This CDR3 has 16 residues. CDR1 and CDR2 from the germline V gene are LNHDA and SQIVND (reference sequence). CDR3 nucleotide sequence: TGTGCCATCGGCTCCCAAGAACAGGTGGGATGTCAGCCCCAGCATTTT. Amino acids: CAIGSQEQVGCQPQHF.

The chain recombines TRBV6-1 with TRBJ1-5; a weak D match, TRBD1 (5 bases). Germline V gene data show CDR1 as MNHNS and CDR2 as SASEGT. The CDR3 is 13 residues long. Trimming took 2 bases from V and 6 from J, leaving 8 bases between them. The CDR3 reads CASSELTGQPQHF. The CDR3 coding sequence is TGTGCCAGCAGTGAACTAACAGGTCAGCCCCAGCATTTT.